These T cell receptor beta chains were read from a single sample in a study of CD8 T cells in Susac syndrome. MiXCR, run by TCRdb on the immunoSEQ multiplex PCR reads, gives a single entry per CDR3 protein. Of 120,000 to 150,000 distinct CDR3 sequences in the sample, around 94% were seen once. Sequenced: CD4+ T cells from PBMCs. The receptors were gathered from a human donor in good health. The CDR3 runs from the conserved cysteine through the conserved F or W. D genes are given only for firm matches.

CDR3 length,D gene,V gene,CDR3 protein
15,-,TRBV7-2,CASSLMRQPADTQYF
15,TRBD1,TRBV28,CASSFTGQGNQPQHF
14,-,TRBV14,CASSRGAGTETQYF
14,-,TRBV5-6,CASSLRQGIAEAFF
10,-,TRBV29-1,CSAGGGAAFF
15,TRBD2,TRBV20-1,CSAETSGSMIEEQFF
14,-,TRBV29-1,CSVRTTGLAYEQYF
16,TRBD2,TRBV6-1,CASSELRTSVLGEQFF
16,TRBD2,TRBV3-1,CASSQAASGRTDTQYF
13,-,TRBV11-1,CASSQGWGTEAFF
15,TRBD1,TRBV20-1,CSARNSGGLGRGYTF
15,TRBD1,TRBV19,CASSKTGLATGELFF
13,-,TRBV3-1,CASSQGGVTEAFF
13,TRBD1,TRBV5-6,CASRRTGGFGYTF
17,-,TRBV5-1,CASSLAPTNWGTDTQYF
14,-,TRBV28,CASSLRATIYGYTF
16,-,TRBV19,CASSIDGEVGHREQFF
13,-,TRBV5-1,CASSFDLTPRQFF
16,-,TRBV20-1,CSARVAGRRLYNEQFF
12,-,TRBV30,CAWSPLADTQYF
15,TRBD2,TRBV20-1,CSAGGVAGAKETQYF
15,-,TRBV27,CASSLLPLGTDTQYF
14,-,TRBV6-5,CASSYGSGYNEQFF
14,-,TRBV20-1,CSAREVYSNQPQHF
15,-,TRBV5-1,CASSLLDGRGETQYF
14,TRBD1,TRBV7-3,CASSRTGSSDTQYF
13,TRBD1,TRBV30,CAWGGQDGQPQHF
15,TRBD2,TRBV7-2,CASSSTSAYSYEQYF
16,-,TRBV7-9,CASSFSLPQGSGELFF
11,-,TRBV12-3/TRBV12-4,CASSLAIRVYF
15,TRBD1,TRBV5-1,CASSLVAGGRETQYF
14,-,TRBV20-1,CSARDYLMGTEAFF
15,TRBD2,TRBV5-4,CASSLVGTRKETQYF
12,-,TRBV30,CAWSTGVFGYTF
13,-,TRBV27,CASSFRENQPQHF
15,TRBD2,TRBV11-2,CASSPGLRGSYEQFF
12,-,TRBV6-6,CASSLGLGEQFF
16,-,TRBV28,CASSLILSSGANVLTF
14,-,TRBV6-6,CASRPAGSTDTQYF
12,-,TRBV7-2,CASSFGVETQYF